Listed below are T cell receptor beta chains from one sample, sequenced in a study of T cells in Graves' hyperthyroidism and ophthalmopathy. Each CDR3 protein gets one entry after TCRdb re-called the multiplex PCR reads with MiXCR. The table records about 210,000 distinct CDR3 sequences, more than 15% of them present only once. Material: blood. The receptors originated from a man in his fifties or sixties with Graves' hyperthyroidism. The CDR3 runs from the conserved cysteine through the conserved F or W. The D gene is left open where the match is weak. Only some rows state a clone size, as once, few, many or a class for expanded clones.

V	J	size	D	CDR3	DNA
TRBV7-9	TRBJ2-5	few	.	CASSPRTSQGTQYF	TGTGCCAGCAGCCCGCGGACTTCCCAGGGAACCCAGTACTTC
TRBV4-1	TRBJ2-2	many	.	CASSQRTNTGELFF	TGCGCCAGCAGCCAACGCACGAACACCGGGGAGCTGTTTTTT
TRBV5-1	TRBJ2-5	.	TRBD1	CASSLGQGQQETQYF	TGCGCCAGCAGCTTAGGACAGGGACAACAAGAGACCCAGTACTTC
TRBV27	TRBJ1-1	.	.	CASRRGPQREAFF	TGTGCCAGCAGACGGGGTCCTCAGAGGGAAGCTTTCTTT
TRBV6-1	TRBJ2-1	.	TRBD2	CASSPPPGTSGRGSSYNEQFF	TGTGCCAGCAGTCCTCCCCCCGGGACTAGCGGGAGGGGGAGCTCCTACAATGAGCAGTTCTTC
TRBV6-1	TRBJ2-5	many	.	CASREMGSETQYF	TGTGCCAGCAGGGAGATGGGATCGGAGACCCAGTACTTC
TRBV19	TRBJ1-6	.	.	CASSIRLSSPLHF	TGTGCCAGTAGCATCCGCCTTTCCTCACCCCTCCACTTT
TRBV5-5	TRBJ2-2	few	TRBD2	CASRPASGTNTGELFF	TGTGCCAGCAGACCAGCTAGCGGCACTAACACCGGGGAGCTGTTTTTT
TRBV28	TRBJ2-2	.	TRBD2	CASRLGGLGDTGELFF	TGTGCCAGCAGGCTGGGGGGACTAGGAGACACCGGGGAGCTGTTTTTT
TRBV20-1	TRBJ2-3	many	TRBD2	CSARDGLAADTQYF	TGCAGTGCTAGAGATGGACTAGCAGCAGATACGCAGTATTTT
TRBV3-1	TRBJ2-7	many	.	CASSQGGRGYEQYF	TGTGCCAGCAGCCAAGGTGGGAGAGGTTACGAGCAGTACTTC
TRBV3-1	TRBJ2-7	.	TRBD2	CASSQGRRENSYEQYF	TGTGCCAGCAGCCAAGGACGGCGGGAGAACTCCTACGAGCAGTACTTC
TRBV7-8	TRBJ2-3	many	.	CASSLGASAYTDTQYF	TGTGCCAGCAGCTTAGGGGCTAGCGCCTACACAGATACGCAGTATTTT
TRBV7-9	TRBJ2-3	.	TRBD1	CASSQTGSSVDTQYF	TGTGCCAGCAGCCAGACAGGGAGTAGCGTAGATACGCAGTATTTT
TRBV11-3	TRBJ2-1	few	.	CASSLTPHNEQFF	TGTGCCAGCAGCTTGACTCCCCACAATGAGCAGTTCTTC
TRBV6-5	TRBJ2-5	.	TRBD1	CASSYSDRVETQYF	TGTGCCAGCAGTTACTCTGACAGGGTGGAGACCCAGTACTTC
TRBV7-3	TRBJ2-1	many	TRBD2	CASSPSLAGYNEQFF	TGTGCCAGCAGCCCATCACTAGCGGGGTACAATGAGCAGTTCTTC
TRBV28	TRBJ2-1	.	.	CACSDPYHRSYNEQSF	TGTGCCTGCAGCGACCCCTACCACCGCTCCTACAATGAGCAGTCCTTC
TRBV28	TRBJ2-6	.	.	CASSLDFGGLSSGANVLTF	TGTGCCAGCAGTTTAGATTTTGGCGGGCTTTCGTCTGGGGCCAACGTCCTGACTTTC
TRBV6-1	TRBJ1-5	many	.	CASSERRDNHQPQHF	TGTGCCAGCAGTGAACGCAGGGACAACCATCAGCCCCAGCATTTT
TRBV6-5	TRBJ1-2	few	.	CASSPTDPSYGYTF	TGTGCCAGCAGCCCGACAGACCCAAGCTATGGCTACACCTTC
TRBV29-1	TRBJ1-1	once	.	CSVMGGCNTEAFF	TGCAGCGTTATGGGGGGTTGCAACACTGAAGCTTTCTTT
TRBV20-1	TRBJ1-1	many	.	CSARDRVNTEAFF	TGCAGTGCTAGAGACAGGGTGAACACTGAAGCTTTCTTT
TRBV10-2	TRBJ1-2	.	.	CASSESTRTAGYTF	TGCGCCAGCAGTGAGTCAACCCGGACGGCTGGCTACACCTTC
TRBV6-4	TRBJ2-7	few	.	CASSDVAGTTAGEQYF	TGTGCCAGCAGTGACGTGGCGGGAACGACCGCCGGGGAGCAGTACTTC
TRBV14	TRBJ2-4	.	.	CASSPTDSFKNIQYF	TGTGCCAGCAGCCCAACGGACAGCTTCAAAAACATTCAGTACTTC
TRBV2	TRBJ1-6	.	.	CASSPLLPLHF	TGTGCCAGCAGCCCCTTGTTACCCCTCCACTTT